A single count supports the clone carrying this T cell receptor (beta chain). These data are taken from a study of cytomegalovirus exposure and HLA in healthy donors. Every donor was a healthy person donating bone marrow. The CDR3 extends over 14 amino acids. Germline V gives CDR1 SGHRS, CDR2 YFSETQ. Trimming at V came to 7 bases and at J to 6 bases, leaving 8 bases not matched to a gene. Primers: 60 Vbeta forward and 13 Jbeta reverse. Here immunoSEQ multiplex PCR was the method, and the copy in TCRdb shows in-frame clones only, minus some. The top ten hold 9% to 10% of the sample, which has over 100,000 clones, 63% seen once.

This chain links TRBV5-1 with TRBJ1-4, with 8 bases fitting TRBD1. The source material was PBMCs. The TCR was taken from a man aged 40-49 years in good health and CMV-seropositive. DNA for the CDR3: TGCGCCAGCTGGCGGGGGACAGGAGATGAAAAACTGTTTTTT. Protein sequence: CASWRGTGDEKLFF. Drawing the rest from reference TRBV5-1 and TRBJ1-4, the complete variable domain is KAGVTQTPRYLIKTRGQQVTLSCSPISGHRSVSWYQQTPGQGLQFLFEYFSETQRNKGNFPGRFSGRQFSNSRSEMNVSTLELGDSALYLCASWRGTGDEKLFFGSGTQLSVL.